Sequencing of this T cell receptor beta chain was carried out in a study of T cells expressing NK-cell markers. Study-wide results and limits: There were several donors in whom these clonotypes also led the CD3+CD56-NKG2C+ fraction.

TCRdb re-analyzed the 5' RACE reads; it lists each CDR3 protein once, without DNA. In total, the table holds approximately 440,000 distinct CDR3 sequences. Concerning this clonotype: Its antigen is as yet unknown.

The CDR3 spans 17 residues. CDR1 DFQATT and CDR2 SNEGSKA come from the germline V gene (reference sequence). Sequencing was carried out using blood T cells: a sorted CD56 or NKG2C T cell subset, CD4+ or CD8+ T cells, or bulk PBMC T cells (not recorded which). The chain recombines TRBV20-1 with TRBJ2-1; TCRdb's D call, TRBD2, is unchecked because there is no DNA. The sequence was collected from a woman between 50 and 59 years old in good health. CDR3 in amino acids: CSARDRAKAPTYNEQFF.